This T cell receptor beta chain was observed in a study of shared clonotypes between healthy human individuals. Study-wide background: Per donor, three plates held CD4 naive cells, three held CD4 memory, two held CD8 naive and one held CD8 memory. Study observations and caveats: Among non-shared clonotypes, generation probabilities were lower than among those shared by all four donors.

V lost 5 bases and J lost 2; bases outside the gene matches: 9. The CDR3 totals 16 residues. Per germline, CDR1 SEHNR and CDR2 FQNEAQ (reference sequence). A remark on this clone: No antigen is known for it.

Data came from immunoSEQ multiplex PCR; TCRdb stores just in-frame clones and leaves some out. The table shows over a million clones, with roughly 80% occurring only once. Adults of Caucasian background living in Nashville, Tennessee made up all donors. This receptor was obtained from a man between 18 and 29 years old in good health. Sequencing was carried out using memory CD4+ T cells sorted from blood. The sample's subset: CD45RA-negative fraction. The chain links TRBV7-9 to TRBJ2-1; 7 bases match TRBD1. The CDR3 is CASSLYRGRTYNEQFF. The DNA of the CDR3 is TGTGCCAGCAGCCTCTACAGGGGAAGGACCTACAATGAGCAGTTCTTC.